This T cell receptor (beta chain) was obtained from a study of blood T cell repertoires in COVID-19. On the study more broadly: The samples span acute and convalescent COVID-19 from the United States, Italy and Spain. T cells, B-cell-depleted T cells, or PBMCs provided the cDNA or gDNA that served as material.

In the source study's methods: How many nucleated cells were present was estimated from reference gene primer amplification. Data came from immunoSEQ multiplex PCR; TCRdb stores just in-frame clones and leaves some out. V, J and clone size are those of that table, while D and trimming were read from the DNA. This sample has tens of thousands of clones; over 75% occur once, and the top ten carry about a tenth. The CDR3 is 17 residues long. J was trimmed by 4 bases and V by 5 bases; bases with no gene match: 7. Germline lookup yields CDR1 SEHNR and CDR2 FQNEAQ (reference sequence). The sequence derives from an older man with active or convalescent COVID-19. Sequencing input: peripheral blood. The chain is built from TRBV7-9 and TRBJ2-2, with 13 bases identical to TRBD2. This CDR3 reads CASSLGLAGDSTGELFF. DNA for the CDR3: TGTGCCAGCAGCCTCGGACTAGCGGGAGATAGCACCGGGGAGCTGTTTTTT.